Presented here are 11 T cell receptor beta chains from one specimen sequenced in a study of blood T cell repertoires in COVID-19. The data were produced by immunoSEQ multiplex PCR, yet TCRdb's version contains in-frame clones alone and is incomplete. The table records around 170,000 clones, less than 90% of them present only once. The specimen sequenced was PBMCs or T cells enriched from blood (not recorded which). The receptors come from a woman aged 45-65 years who had recovered from COVID-19.

The chain couples TRBV12-3 or TRBV12-4 to TRBJ2-5, with D possibly matching TRBD2 (5 bases). Trimming shortened V by 5 bases and J by 2 bases, and 6 bases separated the two germline ends. The CDR3 spans 12 residues. Written as DNA, the CDR3 is TGTGCCAGCAGTCCGGGGCAAGAGACCCAGTACTTC. As protein: CASSPGQETQYF.

V usage is TRBV15 and J usage is TRBJ2-1, with 11 bases lining up with TRBD2. The V gene end was trimmed by 0 bases and the J gene end by 10 bases; junction bases not matched to a gene: 5. Germline V gene sequence: CDR1 LNHNV, CDR2 YYDKDF (reference sequence). There are 15 residues in the CDR3. CDR3 protein: CATSRDALAGEEQFF. DNA for the CDR3: TGTGCCACCAGCAGAGACGCACTAGCGGGAGAAGAGCAGTTCTTC.

This clone has only one observation. The V and J genes are TRBV5-4 and TRBJ2-7, with 8 bases identical to TRBD2. The CDR3 has 15 amino acids. Per the germline V gene, CDR1 is SGHNT and CDR2 is YYREEE (reference sequence). J gave up 2 bases and V 4 bases, and 8 bases lay outside the gene matches. CDR3 region: CASSRGGQAAYEQYF. The CDR3, as DNA: TGTGCCAGCAGCCGGGGGGGGCAGGCAGCCTACGAGCAGTACTTC.

The chain carries TRBV7-9 and TRBJ2-1, with D unclear. The V gene lost 6 bases and the J gene lost 13 bases, with 19 bases spanning the gap. The CDR3 is made up of 13 amino acids. CDR1 SEHNR and CDR2 FQNEAQ come from the germline V gene (reference sequence). This CDR3 is CASRPLTTLEQFF. The CDR3 DNA sequence: TGTGCCAGCAGACCTCTCACTACCTTGGAACAGTTCTTC. The complete variable domain, with remaining parts taken from reference TRBV7-9 and TRBJ2-1, reads DTGVSQNPRHKITKRGQNVTFRCDPISEHNRLYWYRQTLGQGPEFLTYFQNEAQLEKSRLLSDRFSAERPKGSFSTLEIQRTEQGDSAMYLCASRPLTTLEQFFGPGTRLTVL.

The chain couples TRBV6-2 or TRBV6-3 to TRBJ2-7; 7 positions agree with TRBD2. Losses at the gene ends were 5 bases for V and 2 bases for J; bases not matched to a gene: 15. Germline lookup yields CDR1 MNHEY and CDR2 SVGEGT. The CDR3 totals 17 residues. The CDR3: CASSHAFSGGATYEQYF. The CDR3 DNA is TGTGCCAGCAGTCACGCCTTCTCGGGAGGAGCCACCTACGAGCAGTACTTC.

Comment on this clone: Distinct nucleotide sequences in the sample also encode this CDR3. The chain has TRBV5-1 and TRBJ2-2; 11 positions agree with TRBD2. With V trimmed by 2 bases and J by 4 bases, 1 base remained unmatched. CDR1 and CDR2 from the germline V gene are SGHRS and YFSETQ. This CDR3 contains 15 residues. As DNA, the CDR3 is TGCGCCAGCAGCTTAACTAGCGGGAGCACCGGGGAGCTGTTTTTT. Translated, it gives CASSLTSGSTGELFF.

The chain carries TRBV10-2 and TRBJ2-3; 9 bases are a match to TRBD1. The germline gives CDR1 WSHSY, CDR2 SAAADI. The CDR3 is 18 amino acids. Trimming at V came to 6 bases and at J to 2 bases, leaving 15 bases not matched to a gene. The CDR3 is CASSGPGQGRVATDTQYF. CDR3 DNA sequence: TGCGCCAGCAGCGGGCCGGGACAGGGACGAGTAGCCACAGATACGCAGTATTTT.

This clone occurred once. The rearrangement joins TRBV11-3 to TRBJ1-1, with 8 bases that match TRBD1. This CDR3 spans 11 amino acids. V trimming: 6 bases; J trimming: 9 bases; junction bases outside the gene matches: 3. Germline V gives CDR1 SGHNT, CDR2 YENEEA. CDR3 sequence reads: CASSQGAKAFF. DNA of the CDR3: TGTGCCAGCAGTCAGGGGGCGAAAGCTTTCTTT.

For the CDR3, the DNA is TGTGCCATCAGTGTGGGGGGGCAGCGGAACACTGAAGCTTTCTTT. Protein sequence: CAISVGGQRNTEAFF. The V gene is TRBV10-3, the J gene TRBJ1-1; TRBD1 is a possible D gene (6 bases). The CDR3 is 15 residues long. Trimming took 4 bases from V and 1 from J, leaving 13 bases between them. Looked up from germline, CDR1 is ENHRY and CDR2 is SYGVKD.

V and J are TRBV7-9 and TRBJ2-7; tentative D call: TRBD1 (6 bases). The CDR3 length is 14 residues. The ends were cut back, 5 bases at V and 6 bases at J, with 17 bases in the middle. The germline V gene encodes CDR1 SEHNR and CDR2 FQNEAQ (reference sequence). Here the CDR3 reads CASSNRDKLTEQYF. The CDR3 DNA sequence: TGTGCCAGCAGCAACCGGGACAAGCTTACCGAGCAGTACTTC. Drawing the rest from reference TRBV7-9 and TRBJ2-7, the complete variable domain is DTGVSQNPRHKITKRGQNVTFRCDPISEHNRLYWYRQTLGQGPEFLTYFQNEAQLEKSRLLSDRFSAERPKGSFSTLEIQRTEQGDSAMYLCASSNRDKLTEQYFGPGTRLTVT.

The chain links TRBV11-2 to TRBJ2-3; no reliable D call. The CDR3 is made up of 14 amino acids. Germline values: CDR1 SGHAT, CDR2 FQNNGV. V lost 2 bases to trimming and J lost 0 bases, with 6 bases between them. The chain's CDR3 is CASSLMRSTDTQYF. The CDR3 DNA reads as TGTGCCAGCAGCTTAATGCGGAGCACAGATACGCAGTATTTT. Drawing the rest from reference TRBV11-2 and TRBJ2-3, the complete variable domain is EAGVAQSPRYKIIEKRQSVAFWCNPISGHATLYWYQQILGQGPKLLIQFQNNGVVDDSQLPKDRFSAERLKGVDSTLKIQPAKLEDSAVYLCASSLMRSTDTQYFGPGTRLTVL.